Listed here are 20 T cell receptor beta chains from one sample, sequenced in a study of T cell clonotyping in hematopoietic cell transplantation. The table came from immunoSEQ multiplex PCR; TCRdb's copy has only in-frame clones and leaves some out. Among approximately 11,000 clones, approximately 92% were seen once, and the ten largest hold around 13%. Time point reported: recipient sample about 28 days before transplant, after cytoreduction. This specimen consisted of peripheral blood mononuclear cells, obtained before stem cell transplant. The origin of the receptors is a woman aged 40 to 50 with acute myeloid leukemia. Some clones in this sample may be carry-over from other donors' samples.

The V gene is TRBV10-1, the J gene TRBJ2-2, with 7 bases fitting TRBD1. J lost 5 bases, V lost 3 bases, and 3 bases had no gene match. CDR3 length equals 14 residues. Germline values: CDR1 WNHNN, CDR2 SYGVQD (reference sequence). The CDR3 here is CASSDRDSTGELFF. The DNA for the CDR3 is TGCGCCAGCAGTGACCGGGACAGTACCGGGGAGCTGTTTTTT.

Worth noting for this clone: Other DNA sequences in the sample encode the same CDR3. The rearrangement uses TRBV9 and TRBJ2-7, with 8 bases lining up with TRBD2. Germline CDR1 and CDR2: SGDLS and YYNGEE. V dropped 0 bases and J dropped 3; count of bases not matched to a gene: 2. The CDR3 runs 14 residues. CDR3 amino acids: CASSVALAGYEQYF. DNA of the CDR3: TGTGCCAGCAGCGTAGCCCTAGCGGGCTACGAGCAGTACTTC.

The table lists this clone with a count of one. This chain links TRBV30 with TRBJ1-2; possible D gene TRBD1, 5 bases. This CDR3 is built from 14 residues. Germline lookup yields CDR1 GTSNPN and CDR2 SVGIG (reference sequence). V was pared by 0 bases and J by 4 bases, with 12 bases between. For the CDR3, the DNA is TGTGCCTGGAGTGTACAGTTGGGGGTCTATGGCTACACCTTC. Residues: CAWSVQLGVYGYTF.

The rearrangement uses TRBV5-4 and TRBJ2-5; 8 bases fit TRBD1. The DNA end lines up better with TRBJ2-7; the J call may be wrong. Looked up from germline, CDR1 is SGHNT and CDR2 is YYREEE (reference sequence). This CDR3 has 13 residues. The CDR3 nucleotides are TGTGCCAGCAGCCTCAGGGGGCGTTACGAGCAGTACTTC. Protein sequence: CASSLRGRYEQYF.

The rearrangement links TRBV9 to TRBJ2-1; D gene ambiguous. From germline, CDR1 is SGDLS and CDR2 YYNGEE. V lost 1 base and J lost 9, with 17 bases in between. The CDR3 loop spans 15 amino acids. CDR3 DNA sequence: TGTGCCAGCAGCGTATCCCAACAGAGTTCTGGTGAGCAGTTCTTC. It translates to CASSVSQQSSGEQFF. Drawing the rest from reference TRBV9 and TRBJ2-1, the complete variable domain is DSGVTQTPKHLITATGQRVTLRCSPRSGDLSVYWYQQSLDQGLQFLIQYYNGEERAKGNILERFSAQQFPDLHSELNLSSLELGDSALYFCASSVSQQSSGEQFFGPGTRLTVL.

V is TRBV18 and J is TRBJ2-1, with 10 bases fitting TRBD2. The V gene's germline CDR1 is KGHSH and CDR2 LQKENI. With 8 bases clipped from V and 4 bases from J, the junction kept 11 bases outside the gene matches. The CDR3 totals 16 residues. Here the CDR3 DNA reads TGTGCCAGCACTGCCGGACTAGCGGAATCGTACAATGAGCAGTTCTTC. Amino acid sequence: CASTAGLAESYNEQFF.

This chain joins TRBV5-1 and TRBJ1-3, with D hard to call. This CDR3 has 14 amino acids. Trimming took 4 bases from V and 0 from J, leaving 8 bases between them. CDR1 SGHRS and CDR2 YFSETQ come from the germline V gene. The CDR3 DNA reads TGCGCCAGCAGCAAAGGCGGCTCTGGAAACACCATATATTTT. Protein product: CASSKGGSGNTIYF.

This clone is judged medium-sized. V gene TRBV5-1 combines with J gene TRBJ1-1; weak D call: TRBD1 (6 bases). V lost 4 bases to trimming and J lost 6 bases, with 16 bases between them. The CDR3 runs to 14 residues. The V gene's germline CDR1 is SGHRS and CDR2 YFSETQ. The CDR3 is CASSDLDRSAEAFF. CDR3 nucleotides: TGCGCCAGCAGCGACCTTGACAGGTCGGCTGAAGCTTTCTTT. The full variable domain, rest sourced from reference TRBV5-1 and TRBJ1-1, is KAGVTQTPRYLIKTRGQQVTLSCSPISGHRSVSWYQQTPGQGLQFLFEYFSETQRNKGNFPGRFSGRQFSNSRSEMNVSTLELGDSALYLCASSDLDRSAEAFFGQGTRLTVV.

The V and J genes are TRBV19 and TRBJ1-1, with D perhaps matching TRBD1 (5 bases). CDR1 is LNHDA, CDR2 SQIVND, per germline (reference sequence). This CDR3 is 15 amino acids long. The V gene lost 4 bases and the J gene lost 0 bases, with 12 bases spanning the gap. The CDR3 sequence is CASSTKGYMNTEAFF. CDR3 nucleotides: TGTGCCAGTAGTACTAAGGGGTACATGAACACTGAAGCTTTCTTT.

The chain employs TRBV4-2 and TRBJ1-5; the D gene is possibly TRBD1 (6 bases). Germline CDR1 and CDR2: LGHNA and YNFKEQ. The CDR3 is 14 residues long. V was trimmed by 5 bases and J by 3 bases, leaving 11 bases between them. DNA of the CDR3: TGTGCCAGCAGCGTCCGGGACAACAATCAGCCCCAGCATTTT. It is translated as CASSVRDNNQPQHF.

This sequence joins TRBV29-1 and TRBJ2-7; D remains unclear. The length of the CDR3 is 11 residues. The ends were cut back, 6 bases at V and 6 bases at J, with 12 bases in the middle. Germline V gives CDR1 SQVTM, CDR2 ANQGSEA. The DNA of the CDR3 is TGCAGCGTAGAGTGGGTAGCCGAGCAGTACTTC. It codes for CSVEWVAEQYF.

The genes are TRBV30 and TRBJ2-7; maybe TRBD2 (5 bases). The CDR3 is 11 residues long. Deletions cut 4 bases from V and 2 bases from J, with 6 bases between. The V gene's germline CDR1 is GTSNPN and CDR2 SVGIG (reference sequence). The CDR3 sequence is CAWNGAYEQYF. CDR3 DNA: TGTGCCTGGAACGGGGCCTACGAGCAGTACTTC.

The rearrangement uses TRBV5-4 and TRBJ2-3, with 7 bases that match TRBD2. This CDR3 comprises 14 residues. Trimming removed 1 base from V and 6 bases from J; junction bases left unmatched: 5. In germline, CDR1 is SGHNT, CDR2 YYREEE (reference sequence). The CDR3 nucleotides are TGTGCCAGCAGCTTGATTCGGACTAGGGATACGCAGTATTTT. Protein: CASSLIRTRDTQYF.

The chain has TRBV5-8 and TRBJ2-1, with 13 bases aligning to TRBD2. Germline lookup yields CDR1 SGHTS and CDR2 YDEGEE. J was trimmed by 7 bases and V by 6 bases; bases with no gene match: 13. The CDR3 runs to 17 residues. The CDR3 sequence: CASITLPGTSGKNEQFF. The CDR3 DNA follows: TGTGCCAGCATCACCCTGCCCGGGACTAGCGGGAAGAATGAGCAGTTCTTC.

V usage is TRBV6-5 and J usage is TRBJ2-1; no reliable D call. The length of the CDR3 is 11 residues. V was trimmed by 6 bases and J by 4 bases, leaving 4 bases between them. Germline values: CDR1 MNHEY, CDR2 SVGAGI. The DNA of the CDR3 is TGTGCCAGCAGATTGTACAATGAGCAGTTCTTC. Protein: CASRLYNEQFF.

This chain connects TRBV5-4 to TRBJ2-4; possibly TRBD2 for D (5 bases). Germline V lookup: CDR1 SGHNT, CDR2 YYREEE (reference sequence). The CDR3 covers 15 residues. V was shortened by 4 bases and J by 0 bases, with 11 bases between the two germline ends. CDR3 nucleotides: TGTGCCAGCAGCCCTCGGGAACTAGCCAAAAACATTCAGTACTTC. It is translated as CASSPRELAKNIQYF.

A single count supports this clone. The chain is built from TRBV7-9 and TRBJ2-3; D is undetermined. The CDR3 loop spans 15 amino acids. Germline loops: CDR1 SEHNR, CDR2 FQNEAQ (reference sequence). Trimming cost V 3 bases and J 0 bases, with 10 bases left between them. The CDR3 bases are TGTGCCAGCAGCTTGCCGCGGTTCAGCACAGATACGCAGTATTTT. It is translated as CASSLPRFSTDTQYF.

This chain joins TRBV2 and TRBJ2-5, with 8 bases matching TRBD1. This CDR3 region has 16 residues. Germline trimming cut 2 bases from V and 4 bases from J; bases unmatched to any gene: 9. Germline V gives CDR1 SNHLY, CDR2 FYNNEI. Here the CDR3 DNA reads TGTGCCAGCAGTGAACCGGACAGGGAGGTGGCAGAGACCCAGTACTTC. This translates into CASSEPDREVAETQYF.

This clone has just one count. The rearrangement joins TRBV7-8 to TRBJ1-1; D gene ambiguous. Trimming pared 1 base from V and 5 bases from J, leaving 14 bases between. CDR3 length: 15 amino acids. The germline gives CDR1 SGHVS, CDR2 FQNEAQ. CDR3 coding DNA: TGTGCCAGCAGCTTAGAGTTCCTTCGGGGAACTGAAGCTTTCTTT. Translation gives CASSLEFLRGTEAFF.

The chain uses TRBV5-1 and TRBJ1-2; no reliable D call. From germline, CDR1 is SGHRS and CDR2 YFSETQ. This CDR3 has 15 residues. The V and J ends lost 4 bases and 4 bases respectively, with 17 bases between them. CDR3 region: CASSPADGVGYGYTF. Written as DNA, the CDR3 is TGCGCCAGCAGCCCCGCGGACGGGGTGGGCTATGGCTACACCTTC.